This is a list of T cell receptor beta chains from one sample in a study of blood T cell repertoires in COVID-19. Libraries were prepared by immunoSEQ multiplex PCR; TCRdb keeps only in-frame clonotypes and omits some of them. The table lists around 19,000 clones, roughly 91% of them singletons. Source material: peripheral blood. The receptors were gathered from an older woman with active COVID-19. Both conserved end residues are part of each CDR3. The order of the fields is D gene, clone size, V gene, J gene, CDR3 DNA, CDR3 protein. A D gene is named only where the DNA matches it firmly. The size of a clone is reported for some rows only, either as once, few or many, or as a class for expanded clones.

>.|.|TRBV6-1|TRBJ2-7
TGTGCCAGCAGTGAAGGGGACATATCATCCCACGAGCAGTACTTC
CASSEGDISSHEQYF
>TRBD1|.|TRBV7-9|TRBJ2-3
TGTGCCAGCAGCCCGTTGGGGACAGGGGGCACAGATACGCAGTATTTT
CASSPLGTGGTDTQYF
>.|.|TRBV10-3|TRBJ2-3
TGTGCCATCAGTCCGGCCTCGGGGGTGACAGATACGCAGTATTTT
CAISPASGVTDTQYF
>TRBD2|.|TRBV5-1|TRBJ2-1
TGCGCCAGCAGCACTAGCGGGGGGTACAATGAGCAGTTCTTC
CASSTSGGYNEQFF
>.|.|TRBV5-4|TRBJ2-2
TGTGCCAGCAGCTTATTTTGGGGTGGGACACCGAACACCGGGGAGCTGTTTTTT
CASSLFWGGTPNTGELFF
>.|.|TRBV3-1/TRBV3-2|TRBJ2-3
TGTGCCAGCAGCCAAGATTTAGTGGCAGATACGCAGTATTTT
CASSQDLVADTQYF
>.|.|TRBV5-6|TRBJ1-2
TGTGCCAGCAGCCGCGGGACCAATAACTATGGCTACACCTTC
CASSRGTNNYGYTF
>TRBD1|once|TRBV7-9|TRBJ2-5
TGTGCCAGCAGTAGACAGGGCAAAGAGACCCAGTACTTC
CASSRQGKETQYF
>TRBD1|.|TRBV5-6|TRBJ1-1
TGTGCCAGCAGCTCCCGGGACAGGAGCACTGAAGCTTTCTTT
CASSSRDRSTEAFF
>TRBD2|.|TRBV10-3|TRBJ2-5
TGTGCCATCAGGCCTAGCGGGGGGGAGACCCAGTACTTC
CAIRPSGGETQYF
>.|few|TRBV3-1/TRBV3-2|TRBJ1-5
TGTGCCAGCAGCCATTCTCCGGGAGGCAATCAGCCCCAGCATTTT
CASSHSPGGNQPQHF
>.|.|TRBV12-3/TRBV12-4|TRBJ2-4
TGTGCCAGCAGCACCCGGGACATTCAGTACTTC
CASSTRDIQYF
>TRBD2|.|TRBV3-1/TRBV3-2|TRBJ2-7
TGTGCCAGCAGCCAAGGATTGGGAGGGAATACCTACGAGCAGTACTTC
CASSQGLGGNTYEQYF
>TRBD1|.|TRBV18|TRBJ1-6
TGTGCCAGCTCACCACGGGGGACAGAGAATTCACCCCTCCACTTT
CASSPRGTENSPLHF
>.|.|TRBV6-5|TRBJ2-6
TGTGCCAGCAGTTACTCATCCGTCAGTGGGGCCAACGTCCTGACTTTC
CASSYSSVSGANVLTF
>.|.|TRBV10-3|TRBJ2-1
TGTGCCATCGCTCGGGGGGCCGACAATGAGCAGTTCTTC
CAIARGADNEQFF
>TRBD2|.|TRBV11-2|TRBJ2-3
TGTGCCAGCAGCGCGGACGCGCGGGGGACAGATACGCAGTATTTT
CASSADARGTDTQYF
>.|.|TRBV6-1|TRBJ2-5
TGTGCCAGCAGTGCGAGACAGGCTGGGATATCCGAAACCCAGTACTTC
CASSARQAGISETQYF
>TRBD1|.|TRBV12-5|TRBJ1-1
TGTGCTAGTGGTTTGTCCCGATCCCGGGACAGTAGGGGATTTTTCTTT
CASGLSRSRDSRGFFF
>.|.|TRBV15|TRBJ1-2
TGTGCCACCAGCAGAGAGTACGGACAGACTAACTATGGCTACACCTTC
CATSREYGQTNYGYTF
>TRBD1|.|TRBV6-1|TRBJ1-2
TGTGCCAGCAGTGAAGCACAGGGGGCGTTTGGCTACACCTTC
CASSEAQGAFGYTF
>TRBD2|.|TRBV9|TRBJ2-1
TGTGCCAGCAGCGACCCTTGGGGGGTAGCGGGGAGTAATGAGCAGTTCTTC
CASSDPWGVAGSNEQFF
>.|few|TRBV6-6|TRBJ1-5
TGTGCCAGCATTGACGGGGGGGCCAGCAATCAGCCCCAGCATTTT
CASIDGGASNQPQHF
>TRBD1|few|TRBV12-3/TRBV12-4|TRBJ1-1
TGTGCCAGCAGTTCACAGGGGGTTACTGAAGCTTTCTTT
CASSSQGVTEAFF
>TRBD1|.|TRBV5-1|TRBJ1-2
TGCGCCAGCAGCTTGGCCCCGTTTGGACAGGGTGGATCTGGCTACACCTTC
CASSLAPFGQGGSGYTF
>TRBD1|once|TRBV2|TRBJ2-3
TGTGCCAGCCTCAAAGGGGGCGACGGCGGAGATACGCAGTATTTT
CASLKGGDGGDTQYF
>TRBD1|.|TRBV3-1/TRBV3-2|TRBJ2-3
TGTGCCAGCAGCCGTATGACAGGGAGAGATACGCAGTATTTT
CASSRMTGRDTQYF
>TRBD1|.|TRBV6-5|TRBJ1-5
TGTGCCAGCAGCGCCAAGACAGGGGGAGATCAGCCCCAGCATTTT
CASSAKTGGDQPQHF
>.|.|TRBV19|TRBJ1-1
TGTGCCAGTAGTATAAATCGGGGAAGGGCTGAAGCTTTCTTT
CASSINRGRAEAFF
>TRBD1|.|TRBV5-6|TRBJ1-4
TGTGCCAGCAGCCGGGACAGGGGGCTGGAAAATGAAAAACTGTTTTTT
CASSRDRGLENEKLFF
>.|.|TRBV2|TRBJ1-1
TGTGCCAGCAGTGATGGCGGGGGGCGGACTGAAGCTTTCTTT
CASSDGGGRTEAFF
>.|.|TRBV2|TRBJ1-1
TGTGCCAGCAGTAGGGACTCAATCCCTCCCCCAATGAACACTGAAGCTTTCTTT
CASSRDSIPPPMNTEAFF
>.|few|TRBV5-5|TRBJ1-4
TGTGCCAGCAGCGCGGTAGGGGTGTATAATGAAAAACTGTTTTTT
CASSAVGVYNEKLFF
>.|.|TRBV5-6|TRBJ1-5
TGTGCCAGCAGCAACGCAGGGTTGCGGCAGCCCCAGCATTTT
CASSNAGLRQPQHF
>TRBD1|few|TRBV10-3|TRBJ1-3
TGTGCCATCAGTGAGTCGAGCAGGGGGCCGTTGGGAAACACCATATATTTT
CAISESSRGPLGNTIYF
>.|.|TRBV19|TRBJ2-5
TGTGCCAGTAGTCCCCGGGACACCTGGGGGGAGACCCAGTACTTC
CASSPRDTWGETQYF
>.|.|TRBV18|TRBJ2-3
TGTGCCAGCTCCCTGAGCACAGATACGCAGTATTTT
CASSLSTDTQYF